This TCR beta chain emerged from a study of beta chain features in type 1 diabetes. Background on the study: Comparable age, gender and cell yields were observed in patients relative to healthy donors. In all, more than 90,000,000 sorted cells from all samples were analyzed. Study-level points and caveats: In type 1 diabetes patients, VDJ junctions had fewer insertions; deletions at these junctions were more frequent. Type 1 diabetes patients showed a moderate but significant shortening of TCRB CDR3s in all four CD4+ subsets.

Note on this clone: What it recognizes is unknown. The junction shows a germline mismatch at one end, possibly a read error.

Germline-derived CDR1 and CDR2 are GTSNPN and SVGIG (reference sequence). This CDR3 comprises 11 residues. The sequenced template was cDNA made from the entire isolated RNA. The assay was immunoSEQ multiplex PCR, and TCRdb's table has in-frame clones only and misses some. The table has hundreds of thousands of clones, 13% seen once. Purity exceeded 95% in all sorted populations. The chain employs TRBV30 and TRBJ1-1; TRBD1 matches at 7 bases. The sequenced material came from naive CD4+ T cells from blood. The TCR was taken from a man aged 18 to 29 with type 1 diabetes. In DNA, the CDR3 is TGTGCCTGGAGTGGGGACAGCCTCCGATTTTTT. Translated, it gives CAWSGDSLRFF.